This T cell receptor beta chain was retrieved from a study of CD8 T cells in ankylosing spondylitis (dated by TCRdb to about 2017). Turning to the overall study: T cell receptor beta repertoires were profiled in healthy donors and ankylosing spondylitis patients so that disease-linked TCR variants could be found. Peripheral blood was sampled, and synovial fluid was also collected from ankylosing spondylitis patients. The full study cohort comprised 20 to 25 ankylosing spondylitis patients and 85 to 120 healthy donors.

Sequenced using an Illumina HiSeq 2500. TCR beta libraries were prepared by quantitative 5'-RACE with molecular barcodes. The paper's data handling went like this. Disease-linked TCR variants were identified with a new computational method built on a probabilistic model of VDJ rearrangement. Through fastp at Q25 and MiXCR, TCRdb rebuilt clones from the public reads, retaining in-frame beta chains. Rows with a matching CDR3 protein are joined into one entry that keeps the most common DNA and genes. TCRdb, rather than the study authors, made the V and J calls. This sample gives approximately 300,000 distinct CDR3 sequences in total; less than 9.5% of them show up just once. About 14% of the sample comes from the top ten. This clonotype turned up a few times. The specificity of this receptor is unknown. No much larger clone exists at a distance of one base, and base qualities are not known. The study at large found these results: Some motif variants were previously reported in synovial fluid and blood of reactive arthritis patients, suggesting common disease-initiation mechanisms. In peripheral blood, the disease-linked clones were found at relatively low frequencies and had a CD8+ phenotype. A TCR beta motif of roughly 8 highly homologous amino acid variants appeared characteristic of blood from ankylosing spondylitis patients. Significant enrichment of the disease-linked clones was reported in matched synovial fluid samples from ankylosing spondylitis patients.

CDR1 and CDR2 were assigned from the germline V gene (reference sequence) as DFQATT and SNEGSKA. Trimming at the junction amounts to 6 bases on V and 8 bases on J, and the germline ends lie 20 bases apart. Reading from cysteine to phenylalanine, the CDR3 counts 14 amino acids. Only the CDR3 DNA stays, 42 bases, in frame from base 1. The source material was blood, either unsorted or a sorted T cell fraction (not recorded which). The TCR was taken from a male donor with ankylosing spondylitis. The chain is made from TRBV20-1 and TRBJ2-1; TRBD2 is a weak D gene call, 6 bases matching. The nucleotides are TGCAGTGCAAACCGGCCGGGACTCCCCTATGAGCAGTTCTTC. Translation gives CSANRPGLPYEQFF.